What follows describes a single TCR beta chain. The sample comes from a study of technical replicates of blood from several donors. The repertoire was sequenced with immunoSEQ multiplex PCR; TCRdb's copy has only in-frame clones and lacks some. The sample holds just over 75,000 clones; just under 95% are singletons and the top ten take about 0.41%. The CDR3 spans 15 residues. Trimming took 3 bases from V and 4 from J, leaving 16 bases between them. CDR1 is SGHRS and CDR2 is YFSETQ in the germline V gene. This TCR was sampled from a human donor in good health. J is TRBJ1-2 and V is TRBV5-1, with no clear D. Source material: T cells isolated from PBMCs. The DNA for the CDR3 is TGCGCCAGCAGCTCCCCGTCGGGATCCATCTATGGCTACACCTTC. Residues: CASSSPSGSIYGYTF.